This T cell receptor beta chain originates from a study of T-cell memory formation after mild COVID-19 (dated by TCRdb to about 2021). For the wider study: TCR sequence clusters from the two donors were found to be largely donor specific. Longitudinal TCRalpha and TCRbeta repertoire sequencing tracked T-cell clones expanding and contracting after mild COVID-19 in a couple of donors. The cohort comprised two young, previously healthy adult volunteers, one female and one male. Broader findings and caveats from the paper: Contracting CD4+ clones were located mainly in the CM and EM memory subsets, whereas CD8+ clones were found to be enriched in EMRA. Clones that contracted from day 15 to 85 showed balanced CD4/CD8 phenotypes, whereas a second wave of clones that expanded from day 15 to 37 leaned towards CD4+. SARS-CoV-2 specificity of the second-wave clones peaking on day 37 was not confirmed. The study included only two mild cases, and larger cohorts that include severe cases with pre-infection samples were judged to be necessary. Some responding clones were found in pre-infection memory, which suggests that pre-existing cross-reactive memory T cells took part in the SARS-CoV-2 response.

The data were produced on an Illumina NovaSeq 6000. Using 5'RACE with constant-segment primers, TCRalpha and TCRbeta cDNA libraries were constructed, with sample barcodes and unique molecular identifiers added in the process. Trizol reagent was used to extract RNA from every sample. Library amplification was performed in two PCR steps, and a second sample barcode and Illumina TruSeq adapters were introduced in the second step. Sequencing of libraries was performed on an Illumina NovaSeq with 2 x 150 bp paired-end reads. The paper's data handling went like this. Demultiplexing of reads and collapsing into UMI-guided consensus sequences were performed with migec v1.2.7. With mixcr v2.1.11, UMI consensuses were aligned to TRA and TRB V and J templates and assembled into clonotypes. Clonotypes were classified as expanded or contracted when called significant by both edgeR and NoisET, with noise models trained on biological replicates. For edgeR calls, a false discovery rate-adjusted p below 0.01 and a log2 fold-change threshold of 1 were applied. As an exploratory analysis of dynamics, max-normalized trajectories of the 1000 most abundant clonotypes were examined with PCA combined with hierarchical clustering. Separately sequenced CD4+ and CD8+ repertoires were used to assign a CD4 or CD8 phenotype to each responding clone. TCRdb reworked the public reads: Q25 trimming with fastp, MiXCR clone assembly, productive beta chains retained. Rows with one shared CDR3 protein collapse into an entry with the most common genes and DNA. The V and J calls shown here were made by TCRdb, not taken from the authors' results. This sample holds more than 85,000 distinct CDR3 sequences; more than 9.5% were observed only once. Of the sample, approximately 40% is held by the ten largest clones.

Ficoll-Paque density gradient centrifugation was used to isolate PBMCs. This clonotype appeared a few times. It lacks a known antigen. Base qualities are not at hand, and no much larger clone is one base apart. The receptor's source is a man aged 18-30 years who had mild COVID-19 (a few samples of this study predate the infection). The sample titles of this study are shuffled in the database, so cell type and time point are left out; the donor was told from shared clones. Specimen: PBMCs or a T cell subset sorted from them (not recorded which).

The CDR3 loop reads CATGQGAIGTEAFF. The DNA is TGTGCCACGGGACAGGGGGCGATAGGCACTGAAGCTTTCTTT. The sequence links TRBV6-5 to TRBJ1-1; 12 central nucleotides agree with TRBD1. After removal of 10 bases from V and 4 bases from J, the junction retains 7 bases not matched to a gene. Measured from the cysteine to the phenylalanine, the CDR3 is 14 residues long. The only DNA kept is the CDR3, 42 bases in frame from the first base. CDR1 and CDR2, looked up from the germline V gene, are MNHEY and SVGAGI.